This is a list of T cell receptor beta chains from one sample in a study of patients and donors after allogeneic stem cell transplantation. TCRdb recomputed calls from the RT-PCR reads with MiXCR, one row per CDR3 protein. This table has 920,000 or so distinct CDR3 sequences, 18% appearing once. Sequencing input: blood, either unsorted or a sorted T cell fraction (not recorded which). These receptors all stem from a human donor who was either an allogeneic HSCT recipient or a stem cell or donor lymphocyte infusion donor (not recorded which). It is not recorded whose cells these are; they may come from a transplant donor. The CDR3 runs from the conserved cysteine through the conserved F or W. The D gene is left open where the match is weak. Clone size appears in some rows only: once, few, many, or a class for an expanded clone.

cdr3_nt cdr3_aa clone_size j_call d_call v_call
TGTGCCAGCCAGGGGGGGACACCAATGAACACTGAAGCTTTCTTT CASQGGTPMNTEAFF few TRBJ1-1 TRBD1 TRBV6-1
TGTGCCAGCACCGGGACTAGCGGTCACAATGAGCAGTTCTTC CASTGTSGHNEQFF few TRBJ2-1 TRBD2 TRBV12-3/TRBV12-4
TGTGCCAGCAGTTCGACTAGCGGGAGGGTGGGTGAGCAGTTCTTC CASSSTSGRVGEQFF few TRBJ2-1 TRBD2 TRBV12-3/TRBV12-4
TGCGCCAGCAGCTTGGTGAGCAGGGTGGCCGACGAGCAGTACTTC CASSLVSRVADEQYF NA TRBJ2-7 NA TRBV5-1
TGCAGCGTTGAGGACGGGGAGAGCACCGGGGAGCTGTTTTTT CSVEDGESTGELFF few TRBJ2-2 NA TRBV29-1
TGTGCCAGCAGCTTAGCAATAGGGACAGACTACGAGCAGTACTTC CASSLAIGTDYEQYF NA TRBJ2-7 TRBD1 TRBV7-8
TGTGCCAGCAGGCAAACCGGGACAGGGATGGCTGGAGGCTACACCTTC CASRQTGTGMAGGYTF NA TRBJ1-2 TRBD1 TRBV3-1
TGTGCCAGCAGGGGGGGGAGCACAGATACGCAGTATTTT CASRGGSTDTQYF many TRBJ2-3 TRBD2 TRBV9
TGTGCCACCAGCAGAGTGGAGGGAAAAGATACGCAGTATTTT CATSRVEGKDTQYF NA TRBJ2-3 NA TRBV15
TGCAGTGCTAGCCTGGGACAGGGCTTAAGTCAACTGTTTTTT CSASLGQGLSQLFF once TRBJ1-4 TRBD1 TRBV20-1
TGCAGCGTTGTGACAGGGGGCAATCAGCCCCAGCATTTT CSVVTGGNQPQHF many TRBJ1-5 TRBD1 TRBV29-1
TGTGCCAGCAGCTTAGAGAGGAACAATGAGCAGTTCTTC CASSLERNNEQFF few TRBJ2-1 NA TRBV7-2
TGCGCCAGCAGAAGTGGGGGCCTGACAGATACGCAGTATTTT CASRSGGLTDTQYF NA TRBJ2-3 NA TRBV5-1
TGCGCCAGCAGCTTAGAGCCGGGAAGATCAAGTGAGCAGTTCTTC CASSLEPGRSSEQFF few TRBJ2-1 NA TRBV5-1
TGTGCCATCACTATGGACAGGAGGAACACTGAAGCTTTCTTT CAITMDRRNTEAFF NA TRBJ1-1 TRBD1 TRBV10-3
TGTGCCAGCAGTGGGTCAGGATTTTTCCCCATACACTATGGCTACACCTTC CASSGSGFFPIHYGYTF NA TRBJ1-2 NA TRBV2
TGTGCCAGCAGTGACTCGTTGTCGCTGGCCCCCTCCGGGGAGCTGTTTTTT CASSDSLSLAPSGELFF NA TRBJ2-2 NA TRBV6-4
TGTGCCAGCAGCCCAACAGGGCACTACGAGCAGTACTTC CASSPTGHYEQYF few TRBJ2-7 NA TRBV7-2
TGCAGCGTTGCCGGGGGGCAGGGTGCTAACTATGGCTACACCTTC CSVAGGQGANYGYTF NA TRBJ1-2 NA TRBV29-1
TGTGCCAGCAGCGTTTCAAGTTTGCGGGGGGCTGAGGGTTATGGCTACACCTTC CASSVSSLRGAEGYGYTF NA TRBJ1-2 NA TRBV9
TGTGCCAGCAGCGTAGATATAGCGGGGGGGCCGAGCACCGGGGAGCTGTTTTTT CASSVDIAGGPSTGELFF few TRBJ2-2 TRBD2 TRBV9
TGTGCCAGCAGCAAAGAGTCGGGGACCCCCTGCGGGACCCAGTACTTC CASSKESGTPCGTQYF NA TRBJ2-5 NA TRBV21-1
TGTGCCAGCACCATACCGGAGGGACGTCAGCCCCAGCATTTT CASTIPEGRQPQHF NA TRBJ1-5 NA TRBV21-1
TGTGCCAGCAGCGGAGTAAGCGGGTTTCGTATTTACGAGCAGTACTTC CASSGVSGFRIYEQYF few TRBJ2-7 NA TRBV9
TGTGCCACCAGTGATTCTGGTCGGAAGGGGTCAGAGACCCAGTACTTC CATSDSGRKGSETQYF few TRBJ2-5 NA TRBV24-1
TGTGCCAGCAGTGAATTGGTGGTAGGGGAGCTGTTTTTT CASSELVVGELFF NA TRBJ2-2 NA TRBV2
TGCGCCAGCAGCTTGGGGACCGGCGGCTACACCTTC CASSLGTGGYTF many TRBJ1-2 NA TRBV12-3/TRBV12-4
TGTGCCAGCAGACGAACCGGGACAGGGGGCACAGGCGAGCAGTACTTC CASRRTGTGGTGEQYF NA TRBJ2-7 TRBD1 TRBV12-3/TRBV12-4
TGTGCCAGCAGCCCAGGATCCGGGCGGACTGAAGCTTTCTTT CASSPGSGRTEAFF NA TRBJ1-1 NA TRBV12-3/TRBV12-4
TGTGCCAGCAGTCCGGGAGACAGAAACACCATATATTTT CASSPGDRNTIYF NA TRBJ1-3 NA TRBV6-1
TGCAGCGTTGGGGACAGGTCCAACATTCAGTACTTC CSVGDRSNIQYF NA TRBJ2-4 TRBD1 TRBV29-1
TGCGCCAGCAGCCCCACCGGTCAGGGCCGTAGGTGGGGAAACACCATATATTTT CASSPTGQGRRWGNTIYF NA TRBJ1-3 NA TRBV4-1
TGTGGGCTTTTGAAGAAAGAAAAACTGTTTTTT CGLLKKEKLFF NA TRBJ1-4 NA TRBV7-9
TGCGCCAGCAGCTTGGACCCAGGGAGAAACGAGCAGTACTTC CASSLDPGRNEQYF NA TRBJ2-7 NA TRBV5-1
TGTGCCACCAGCCGGGGGGTCGCCTACAATGAGCAGTTCTTC CATSRGVAYNEQFF few TRBJ2-1 TRBD2 TRBV15